This TCR beta chain appears in the sequencing data of a study of CD8 T cells in Susac syndrome. CD8+ and CD4+ T cells circulating in blood were sequenced for TCR beta. It was healthy donors who served as the controls, matched for age and sex. Negative isolation was used for CD8+ and CD4+ T cells and FACS enrichment for TEMRA cells. Germline V gene data show CDR1 as LNHNV and CDR2 as YYDKDF (reference sequence). V gave up 3 bases and J gave up 3 bases; unmatched junction bases: 8. The CDR3 is 18 residues long. RNA, at roughly 0.45 to 1 ug, was reverse transcribed with random hexamers. TCRdb analysed the immunoSEQ multiplex PCR reads with MiXCR anew, one entry per CDR3 protein. The sample lists more than 75,000 distinct CDR3 sequences; over 85% were seen once.

Sequencing was done on a sample of CD8+ T cells from PBMCs. The chain combines TRBV15 with TRBJ2-6, with TRBD1 matching 10 bases. This clonotype was sampled from a human donor in good health. CDR3 loop: CATSSPIDRGLGANVLTF. Written as DNA, the CDR3 is TGTGCCACCAGCAGTCCGATCGACAGGGGGCTTGGGGCCAACGTCCTGACTTTC.